A selection of T cell receptor beta chains follows, all from one sample in a study of blood T cell repertoires in COVID-19. Data came from immunoSEQ multiplex PCR; TCRdb stores just in-frame clones and leaves some out. The profile covers about 150,000 clones, with about 85% appearing a single time and 0.63% taken by the ten largest. Sequenced input: peripheral blood. The receptor set was obtained from a man aged 55 to 70 with COVID-19, enrolled during active disease. The CDR3 runs from the conserved cysteine through the conserved F or W. Fields, in order: V gene, J gene, CDR3 protein.

v_gene: TRBV3-1/TRBV3-2
j_gene: TRBJ2-1
CDR3aa: CASSQDPRPREQFF

v_gene: TRBV6-4
j_gene: TRBJ2-3
CDR3aa: CASSDSTSTDTQYF

v_gene: TRBV6-4
j_gene: TRBJ2-5
CDR3aa: CASSAEGGPGETQYF

v_gene: TRBV14
j_gene: TRBJ1-2
CDR3aa: CASSPNTGVGGYTF

v_gene: TRBV7-2
j_gene: TRBJ2-5
CDR3aa: CASSLVWRETQYF

v_gene: TRBV5-4
j_gene: TRBJ1-1
CDR3aa: CASSLSDRDSTEAFF

v_gene: TRBV12-3/TRBV12-4
j_gene: TRBJ1-1
CDR3aa: CASRRGMNTEAFF

v_gene: TRBV6-6
j_gene: TRBJ1-3
CDR3aa: CASSKQGVPGNTIYF

v_gene: TRBV19
j_gene: TRBJ1-5
CDR3aa: CASSRDRGYQPQHF

v_gene: TRBV7-8
j_gene: TRBJ1-1
CDR3aa: CASSPREGSNTEAFF

v_gene: TRBV6-4
j_gene: TRBJ1-1
CDR3aa: CASSETGNRGEAFF

v_gene: TRBV7-2
j_gene: TRBJ1-5
CDR3aa: CASSLFAGINQPQHF

v_gene: TRBV7-2
j_gene: TRBJ1-1
CDR3aa: CASKRDWNTEAFF

v_gene: TRBV5-1
j_gene: TRBJ2-7
CDR3aa: CASSLLGRDEQYF

v_gene: TRBV11-2
j_gene: TRBJ2-6
CDR3aa: CASSLGGDPLLTF

v_gene: TRBV7-6
j_gene: TRBJ1-1
CDR3aa: CASSLMGEVGQAFF

v_gene: TRBV24-1
j_gene: TRBJ2-3
CDR3aa: CATSDPARKGTQYF

v_gene: TRBV7-2
j_gene: TRBJ2-7
CDR3aa: CASRPDNSYEQYF

v_gene: TRBV5-4
j_gene: TRBJ2-1
CDR3aa: CASKRSGGNNEQFF

v_gene: TRBV15
j_gene: TRBJ1-5
CDR3aa: CATSRDRGSLRHF

v_gene: TRBV9
j_gene: TRBJ2-2
CDR3aa: CASSPRQGVTGELFF

v_gene: TRBV6-5
j_gene: TRBJ2-7
CDR3aa: CAHGTPTYEQYF

v_gene: TRBV5-6
j_gene: TRBJ1-4
CDR3aa: CASSRGSRGGEKLFF

v_gene: TRBV7-2
j_gene: TRBJ1-3
CDR3aa: CASSLAGRGQGDSFTIYF

v_gene: TRBV9
j_gene: TRBJ1-6
CDR3aa: CASSVFLGSPLHF

v_gene: TRBV6-2/TRBV6-3
j_gene: TRBJ1-3
CDR3aa: CASSKGQGAGNTIYF

v_gene: TRBV9
j_gene: TRBJ1-6
CDR3aa: CASSAGDYNNSPLHF

v_gene: TRBV19
j_gene: TRBJ1-2
CDR3aa: CASSMEDRSYGYTF

v_gene: TRBV15
j_gene: .
CDR3aa: CATSRSTYEQYF

v_gene: TRBV9
j_gene: TRBJ1-2
CDR3aa: CASSEQGAWGYTF

v_gene: TRBV9
j_gene: TRBJ2-1
CDR3aa: CASSAQGGGASFYEQFF

v_gene: TRBV18
j_gene: TRBJ1-2
CDR3aa: CASSPTGTGPGGYTF

v_gene: TRBV7-2
j_gene: TRBJ1-2
CDR3aa: CASSTRATTGARNYGYTF

v_gene: TRBV6-6
j_gene: TRBJ1-1
CDR3aa: CASSYTGPNTEAFF

v_gene: TRBV11-2
j_gene: TRBJ2-1
CDR3aa: CASSLQGGFYNEQFF

v_gene: TRBV19
j_gene: TRBJ2-5
CDR3aa: CASSMRTGFYETQYF

v_gene: TRBV4-3
j_gene: TRBJ2-7
CDR3aa: CASSQRTGTYEQYF

v_gene: TRBV6-5
j_gene: TRBJ2-1
CDR3aa: CASSSSGTGKNNEQFF